This T cell receptor beta chain appears in the sequencing data of a study of T-cell memory formation after mild COVID-19. Looking at the study overall: In these data, TCR clusters were largely donor specific. General study results and limits: Memory sampled before infection contained some responding clones, suggesting cross-reactive memory joined.

A single record per CDR3 protein comes from TCRdb applying MiXCR to the 5' RACE reads. Among 200,000 to 250,000 distinct CDR3 sequences listed, 7.5% to 10% were seen once. Concerning this clonotype itself: Antigen unknown.

This CDR3 region has 13 residues. With V trimmed by 10 bases and J by 3 bases, 8 bases remained unmatched. Germline assignment: CDR1 SNHLY and CDR2 FYNNEI. Sequencing was done on a sample of PBMCs or a T cell subset sorted from them (not recorded which). This TCR derives from a man younger than 35 who had mild COVID-19 (a few samples of this study predate the infection). Cell type and time point are not known. The rearrangement uses TRBV2 and TRBJ1-1; the match to TRBD1 covers 7 bases. CDR3 DNA: TGTGCCAATCTAAGTCAGGGGGACACTGAAGCTTTCTTT. As protein: CANLSQGDTEAFF.